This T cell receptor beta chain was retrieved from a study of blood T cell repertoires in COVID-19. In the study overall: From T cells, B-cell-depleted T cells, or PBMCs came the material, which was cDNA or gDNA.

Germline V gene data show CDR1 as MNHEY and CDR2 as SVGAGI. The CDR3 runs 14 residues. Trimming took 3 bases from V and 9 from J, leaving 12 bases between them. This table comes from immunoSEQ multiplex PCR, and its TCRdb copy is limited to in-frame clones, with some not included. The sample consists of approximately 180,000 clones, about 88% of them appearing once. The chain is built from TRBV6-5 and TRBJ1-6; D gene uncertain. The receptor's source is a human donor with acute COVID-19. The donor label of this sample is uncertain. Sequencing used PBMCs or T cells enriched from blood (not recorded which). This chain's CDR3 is CASSYDNLGSPLHF. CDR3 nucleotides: TGTGCCAGCAGTTATGACAATTTAGGTTCACCCCTCCACTTT.